The clone carrying this T cell receptor beta chain has more than one count but fewer than ten. What it binds is unknown. These data are taken from a study of CD8 T cells in ankylosing spondylitis. Germline values: CDR1 DFQATT, CDR2 SNEGSKA (reference sequence). The CDR3 covers 13 residues. Trimming cost V 5 bases and J 3 bases; bases outside gene matches: 7. Using quantitative 5'-RACE with molecular barcodes, the authors made TCR beta libraries. TCRdb used MiXCR to reprocess the 5' RACE reads, holding one entry per CDR3 protein. This table holds about 300,000 distinct CDR3 sequences, about a fifth found once. Regarding the study as a whole: CD8+ cells made up the disease-linked clones, which were relatively rare in peripheral blood.

The sequenced sample consisted of blood, either unsorted or a sorted T cell fraction (not recorded which). The receptor comes from a female donor with ankylosing spondylitis or in good health (not recorded which). This chain joins TRBV20-1 and TRBJ2-7; 7 bases fit TRBD2. The chain's CDR3 is CSAGGGVNYEQYF. For the CDR3, the DNA is TGCAGTGCTGGGGGGGGGGTTAACTACGAGCAGTACTTC.